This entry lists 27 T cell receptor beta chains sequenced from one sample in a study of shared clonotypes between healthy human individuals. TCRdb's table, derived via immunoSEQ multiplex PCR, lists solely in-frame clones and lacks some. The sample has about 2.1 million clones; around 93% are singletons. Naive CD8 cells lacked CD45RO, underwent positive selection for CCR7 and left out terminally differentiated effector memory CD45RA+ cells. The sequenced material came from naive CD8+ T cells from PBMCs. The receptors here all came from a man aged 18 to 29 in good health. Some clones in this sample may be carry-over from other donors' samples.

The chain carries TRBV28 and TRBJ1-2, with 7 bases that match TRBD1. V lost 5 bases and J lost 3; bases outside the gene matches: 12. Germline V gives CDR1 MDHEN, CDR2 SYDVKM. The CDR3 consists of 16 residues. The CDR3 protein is CASSLAWDRGDYGYTF. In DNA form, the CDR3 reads TGTGCCAGCAGTCTAGCCTGGGACAGAGGGGACTATGGCTACACCTTC.

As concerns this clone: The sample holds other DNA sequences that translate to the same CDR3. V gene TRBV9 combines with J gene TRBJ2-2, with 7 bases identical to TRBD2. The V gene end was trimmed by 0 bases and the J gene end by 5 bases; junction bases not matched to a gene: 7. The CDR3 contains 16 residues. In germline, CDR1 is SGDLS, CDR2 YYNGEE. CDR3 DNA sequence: TGTGCCAGCAGCGTAGGGCGCGGGAGAGGGACCGGGGAGCTGTTTTTT. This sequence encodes CASSVGRGRGTGELFF.

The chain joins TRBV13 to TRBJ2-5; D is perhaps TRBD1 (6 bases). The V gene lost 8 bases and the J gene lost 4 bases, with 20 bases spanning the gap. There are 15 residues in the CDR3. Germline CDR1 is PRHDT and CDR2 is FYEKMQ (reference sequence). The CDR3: CASSPRGTAIETQYF. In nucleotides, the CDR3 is TGTGCCAGCTCTCCTAGGGGGACGGCTATAGAGACCCAGTACTTC.

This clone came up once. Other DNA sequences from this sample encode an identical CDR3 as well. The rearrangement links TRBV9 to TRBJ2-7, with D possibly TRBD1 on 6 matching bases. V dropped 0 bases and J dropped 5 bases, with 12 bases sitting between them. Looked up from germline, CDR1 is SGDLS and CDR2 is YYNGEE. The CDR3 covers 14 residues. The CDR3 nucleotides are TGTGCCAGCAGCGTAGGGGCAGGGGTGAACGAGCAGTACTTC. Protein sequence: CASSVGAGVNEQYF.

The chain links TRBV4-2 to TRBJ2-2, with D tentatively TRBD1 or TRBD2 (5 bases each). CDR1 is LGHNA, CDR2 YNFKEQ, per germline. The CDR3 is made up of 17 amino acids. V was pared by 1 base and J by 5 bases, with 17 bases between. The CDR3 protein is CASSQGTRKAGTGELFF. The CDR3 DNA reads TGTGCCAGCAGCCAAGGGACTCGGAAAGCAGGGACCGGGGAGCTGTTTTTT.

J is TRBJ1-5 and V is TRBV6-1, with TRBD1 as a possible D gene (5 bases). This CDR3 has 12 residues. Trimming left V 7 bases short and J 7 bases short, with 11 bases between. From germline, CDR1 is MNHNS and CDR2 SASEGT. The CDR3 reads CASTGTSQPQHF. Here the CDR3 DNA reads TGTGCCAGCACGGGGACTTCCCAGCCCCAGCATTTT.

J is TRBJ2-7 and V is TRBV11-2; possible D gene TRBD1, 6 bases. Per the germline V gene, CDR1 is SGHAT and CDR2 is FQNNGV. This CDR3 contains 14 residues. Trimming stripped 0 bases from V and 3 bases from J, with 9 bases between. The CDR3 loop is CASSLDSRGYEQYF. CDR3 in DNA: TGTGCCAGCAGCTTAGATTCCAGGGGCTACGAGCAGTACTTC.

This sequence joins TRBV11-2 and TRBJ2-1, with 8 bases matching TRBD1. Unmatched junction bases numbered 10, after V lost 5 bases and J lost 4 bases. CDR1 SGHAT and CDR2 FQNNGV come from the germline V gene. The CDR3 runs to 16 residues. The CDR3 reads CASSERTGQAYNEQFF. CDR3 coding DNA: TGTGCCAGCAGCGAAAGGACGGGACAGGCGTACAATGAGCAGTTCTTC.

CDR3 coding DNA: TGTGCCAGCAGTGAAGGATTCAGGTGGTATGGCTACACCTTC. Its protein product is CASSEGFRWYGYTF. The rearrangement joins TRBV2 to TRBJ1-2; no reliable D call. The germline CDR1 and CDR2 sequences are SNHLY and FYNNEI. This CDR3 has 14 amino acids. V was clipped by 1 base and J by 5 bases, with 11 bases between them.

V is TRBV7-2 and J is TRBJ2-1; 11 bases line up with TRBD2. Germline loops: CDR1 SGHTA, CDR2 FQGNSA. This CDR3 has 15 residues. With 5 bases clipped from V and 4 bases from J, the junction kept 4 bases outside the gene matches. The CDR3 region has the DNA TGTGCCAGCAGCCAAAGGACTAGCGGGTACAATGAGCAGTTCTTC. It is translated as CASSQRTSGYNEQFF.

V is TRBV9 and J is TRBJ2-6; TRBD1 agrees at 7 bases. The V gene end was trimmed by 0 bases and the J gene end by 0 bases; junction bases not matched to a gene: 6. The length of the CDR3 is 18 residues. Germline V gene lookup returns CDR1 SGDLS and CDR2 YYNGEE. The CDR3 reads CASSVDPGQSSGANVLTF. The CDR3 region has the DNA TGTGCCAGCAGCGTAGATCCGGGACAGTCCTCTGGGGCCAACGTCCTGACTTTC.

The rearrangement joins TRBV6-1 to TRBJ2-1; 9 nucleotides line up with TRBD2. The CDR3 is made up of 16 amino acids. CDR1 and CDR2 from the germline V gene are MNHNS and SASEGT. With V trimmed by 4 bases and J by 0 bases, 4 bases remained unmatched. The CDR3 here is CASSVSGRSSYNEQFF. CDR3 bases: TGTGCCAGCAGTGTTAGCGGGAGAAGCTCCTACAATGAGCAGTTCTTC.

The CDR3 bases are TGTGCCAGCAGCCGTCGCTCCTACGAGCAGTACTTC. It yields the protein CASSRRSYEQYF. The rearrangement uses TRBV7-2 and TRBJ2-7; D is unresolved. V shed 5 bases and J shed 0 bases, with 5 bases lying between them. Germline V CDR1 and CDR2: SGHTA, FQGNSA. The CDR3 contains 12 residues.

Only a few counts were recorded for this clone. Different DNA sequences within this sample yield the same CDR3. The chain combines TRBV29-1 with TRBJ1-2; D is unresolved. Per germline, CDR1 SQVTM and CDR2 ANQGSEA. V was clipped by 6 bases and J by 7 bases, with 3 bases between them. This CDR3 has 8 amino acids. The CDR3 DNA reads TGCAGCGTGCCTGGCTACACCTTC. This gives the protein CSVPGYTF.

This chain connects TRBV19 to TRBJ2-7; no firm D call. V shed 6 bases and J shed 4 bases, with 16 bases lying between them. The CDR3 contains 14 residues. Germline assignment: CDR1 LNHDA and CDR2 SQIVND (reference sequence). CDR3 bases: TGTGCCAGTAGCACTTATTTGGCAACGTACGAGCAGTACTTC. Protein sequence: CASSTYLATYEQYF.

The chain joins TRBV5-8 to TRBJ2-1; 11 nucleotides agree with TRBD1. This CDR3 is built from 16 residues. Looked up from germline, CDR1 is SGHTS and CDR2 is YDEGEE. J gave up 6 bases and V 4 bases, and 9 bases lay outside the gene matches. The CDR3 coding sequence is TGTGCCAGCAGCACCTGGACAGGGGGCTGGGCCAATGAGCAGTTCTTC. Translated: CASSTWTGGWANEQFF.

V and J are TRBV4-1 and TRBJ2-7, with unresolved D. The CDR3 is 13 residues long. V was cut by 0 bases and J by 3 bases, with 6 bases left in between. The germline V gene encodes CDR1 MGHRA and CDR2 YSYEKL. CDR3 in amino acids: CASSQELLYEQYF. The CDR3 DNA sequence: TGCGCCAGCAGCCAAGAGTTACTCTACGAGCAGTACTTC.

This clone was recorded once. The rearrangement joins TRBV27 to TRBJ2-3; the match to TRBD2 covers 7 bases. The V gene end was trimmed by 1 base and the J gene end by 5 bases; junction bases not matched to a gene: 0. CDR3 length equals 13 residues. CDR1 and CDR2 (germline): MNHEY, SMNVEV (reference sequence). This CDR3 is CASSLWEGDTQYF. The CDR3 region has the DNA TGTGCCAGCAGTTTATGGGAGGGAGATACGCAGTATTTT.

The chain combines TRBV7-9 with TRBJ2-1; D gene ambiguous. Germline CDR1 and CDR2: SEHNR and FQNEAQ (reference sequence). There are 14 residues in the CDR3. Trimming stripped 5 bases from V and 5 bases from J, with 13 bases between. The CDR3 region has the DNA TGTGCCAGCAGCAAGCGCTTTGGTGACAATGAGCAGTTCTTC. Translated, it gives CASSKRFGDNEQFF. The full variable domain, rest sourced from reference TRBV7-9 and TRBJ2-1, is DTGVSQNPRHKITKRGQNVTFRCDPISEHNRLYWYRQTLGQGPEFLTYFQNEAQLEKSRLLSDRFSAERPKGSFSTLEIQRTEQGDSAMYLCASSKRFGDNEQFFGPGTRLTVL.

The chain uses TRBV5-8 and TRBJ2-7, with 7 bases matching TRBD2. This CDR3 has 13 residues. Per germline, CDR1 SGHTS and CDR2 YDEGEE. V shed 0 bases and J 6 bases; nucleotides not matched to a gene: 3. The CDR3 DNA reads TGTGCCAGCAGCTTGGCTGGGAGGGCCGAGCAGTACTTC. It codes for CASSLAGRAEQYF.

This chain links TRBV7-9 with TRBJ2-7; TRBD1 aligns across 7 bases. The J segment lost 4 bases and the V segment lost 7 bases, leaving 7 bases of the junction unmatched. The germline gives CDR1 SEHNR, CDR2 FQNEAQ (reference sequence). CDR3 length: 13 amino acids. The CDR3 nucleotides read TGTGCCAGCACGGAGACAGGGCGATACGAGCAGTACTTC. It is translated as CASTETGRYEQYF.

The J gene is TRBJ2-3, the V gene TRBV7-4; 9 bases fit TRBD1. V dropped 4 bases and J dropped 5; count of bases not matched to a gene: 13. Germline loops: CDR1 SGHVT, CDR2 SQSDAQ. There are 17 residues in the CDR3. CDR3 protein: CASSSDGVGQGVDTQYF. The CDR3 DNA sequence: TGTGCCAGCAGCTCCGACGGCGTGGGACAGGGTGTAGATACGCAGTATTTT.

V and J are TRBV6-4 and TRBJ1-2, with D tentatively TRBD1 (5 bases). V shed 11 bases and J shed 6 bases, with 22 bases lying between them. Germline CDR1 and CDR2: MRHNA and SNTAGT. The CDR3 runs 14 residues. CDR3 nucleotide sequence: TGTGCCCGCCCAACAGGATGCACGGCGCATGGCTACACCTTC. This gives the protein CARPTGCTAHGYTF.

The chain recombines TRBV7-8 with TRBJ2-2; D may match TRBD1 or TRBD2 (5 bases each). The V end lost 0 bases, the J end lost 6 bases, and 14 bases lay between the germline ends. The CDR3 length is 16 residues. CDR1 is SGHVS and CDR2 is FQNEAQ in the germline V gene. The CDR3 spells CASSLASAGTAGELFF. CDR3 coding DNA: TGTGCCAGCAGCTTAGCGTCCGCAGGGACGGCCGGGGAGCTGTTTTTT.

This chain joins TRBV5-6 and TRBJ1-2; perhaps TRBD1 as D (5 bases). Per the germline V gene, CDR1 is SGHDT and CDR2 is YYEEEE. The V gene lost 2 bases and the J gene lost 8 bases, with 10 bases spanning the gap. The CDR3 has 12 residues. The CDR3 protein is CASSFRDGGYTF. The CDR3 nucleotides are TGTGCCAGCAGCTTCAGGGACGGAGGCTACACCTTC.

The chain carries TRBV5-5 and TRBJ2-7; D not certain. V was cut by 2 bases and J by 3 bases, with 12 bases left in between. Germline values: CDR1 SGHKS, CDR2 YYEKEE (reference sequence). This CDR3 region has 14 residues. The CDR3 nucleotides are TGTGCCAGCAGCTTCTTGGGCTCTGGCTACGAGCAGTACTTC. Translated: CASSFLGSGYEQYF.

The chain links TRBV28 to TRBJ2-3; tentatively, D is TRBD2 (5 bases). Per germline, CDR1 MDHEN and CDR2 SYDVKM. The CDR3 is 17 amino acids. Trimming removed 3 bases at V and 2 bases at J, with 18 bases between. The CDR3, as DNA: TGTGCCAGCAGTTTTCGTCGCGGGTCCCCGGTCACAGATACGCAGTATTTT. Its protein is CASSFRRGSPVTDTQYF.